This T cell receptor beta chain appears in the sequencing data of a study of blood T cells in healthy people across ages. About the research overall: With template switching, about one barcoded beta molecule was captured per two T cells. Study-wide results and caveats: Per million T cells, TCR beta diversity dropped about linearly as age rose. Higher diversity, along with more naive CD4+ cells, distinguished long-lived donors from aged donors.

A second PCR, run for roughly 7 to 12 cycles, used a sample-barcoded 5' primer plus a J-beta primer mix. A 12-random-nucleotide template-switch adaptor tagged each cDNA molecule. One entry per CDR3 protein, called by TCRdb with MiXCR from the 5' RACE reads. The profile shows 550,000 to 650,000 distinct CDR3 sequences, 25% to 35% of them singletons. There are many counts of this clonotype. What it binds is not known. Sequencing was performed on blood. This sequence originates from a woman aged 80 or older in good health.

CDR3 DNA sequence: TGTGCCAGCAGCCATCTTACCACCGGGGGCACAGATACGCAGTATTTT. Protein product: CASSHLTTGGTDTQYF. This chain links TRBV3-1 with TRBJ2-3; possible D gene TRBD2, 5 bases. This CDR3 spans 16 amino acids. Trimming removed 3 bases from V and 1 base from J, with 14 bases in between. From germline, CDR1 is LGHDT and CDR2 YNNKEL (reference sequence).